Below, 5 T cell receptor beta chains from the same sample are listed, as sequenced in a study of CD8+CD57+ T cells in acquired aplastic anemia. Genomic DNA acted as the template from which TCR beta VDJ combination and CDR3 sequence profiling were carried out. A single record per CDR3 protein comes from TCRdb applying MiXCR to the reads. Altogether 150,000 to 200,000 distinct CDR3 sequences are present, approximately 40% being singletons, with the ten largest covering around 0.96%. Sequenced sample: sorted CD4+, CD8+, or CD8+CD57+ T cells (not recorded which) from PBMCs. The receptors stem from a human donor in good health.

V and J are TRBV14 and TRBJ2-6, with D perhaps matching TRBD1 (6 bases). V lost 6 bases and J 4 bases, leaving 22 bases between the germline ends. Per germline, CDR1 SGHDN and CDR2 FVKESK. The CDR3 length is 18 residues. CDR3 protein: CASRGLGALEEGANVLTF. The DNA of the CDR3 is TGTGCCAGCAGGGGATTGGGGGCCCTGGAAGAAGGGGCCAACGTCCTGACTTTC.

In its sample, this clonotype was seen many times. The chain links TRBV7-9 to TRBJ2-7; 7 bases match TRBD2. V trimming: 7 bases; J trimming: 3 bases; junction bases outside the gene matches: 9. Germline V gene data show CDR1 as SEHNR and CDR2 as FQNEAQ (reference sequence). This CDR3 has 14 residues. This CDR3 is CASMEAGPFYEQYF. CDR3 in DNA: TGTGCCAGCATGGAAGCGGGACCCTTCTACGAGCAGTACTTC.

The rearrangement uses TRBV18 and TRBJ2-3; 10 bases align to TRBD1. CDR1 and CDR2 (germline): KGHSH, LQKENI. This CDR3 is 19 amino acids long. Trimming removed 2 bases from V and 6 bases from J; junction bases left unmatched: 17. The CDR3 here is CASSPYLRQGATEGDTQYF. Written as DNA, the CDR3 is TGTGCCAGCTCACCATACCTTAGACAGGGGGCTACCGAGGGCGATACGCAGTATTTT.

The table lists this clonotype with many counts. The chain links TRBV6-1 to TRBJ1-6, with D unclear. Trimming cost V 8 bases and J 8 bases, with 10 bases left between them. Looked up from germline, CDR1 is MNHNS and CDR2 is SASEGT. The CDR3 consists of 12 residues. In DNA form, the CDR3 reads TGTGCCAGCCGATCGGCCTATTCACCCCTCCACTTT. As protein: CASRSAYSPLHF.

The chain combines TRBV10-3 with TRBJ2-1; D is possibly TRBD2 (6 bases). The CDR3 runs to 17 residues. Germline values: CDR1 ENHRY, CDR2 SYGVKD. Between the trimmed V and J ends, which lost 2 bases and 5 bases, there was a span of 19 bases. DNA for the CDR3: TGTGCCATCAGTGAGGAGAATAGCGGAGCCCTTAACAATGAGCAGTTCTTC. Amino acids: CAISEENSGALNNEQFF.